This T cell receptor beta chain emerged from a study of early T cells in non-severe SARS-CoV-2 infection. Overall study: Sequenced material consisted of bulk RNA (from unsorted whole blood), and chains were unpaired. Study-level points and caveats: VDJdb-based annotation leaned toward anti-spike CD8 responses and missed private and CD4 specificities.

Deletions cut 4 bases from V and 0 bases from J, with 5 bases between. This CDR3 contains 12 residues. Per the germline V gene, CDR1 is SQVTM and CDR2 is ANQGSEA. Each single cDNA molecule received a unique molecular identifier. TCRdb reprocessed the 5' RACE reads with MiXCR, giving one entry per CDR3 protein. This table holds roughly 28,000 distinct CDR3 sequences, roughly 4.2% found once. This clonotype was seen only a few times. Its antigen is as yet unknown. Sequenced material: whole blood. The receptor comes from an adult who was a healthcare worker with PCR-confirmed SARS-CoV-2 infection or an uninfected control (not recorded which). The chain joins TRBV29-1 to TRBJ2-3, with D unresolved. CDR3 DNA sequence: TGCAGCGTTGCCCCTAGCACAGATACGCAGTATTTT. Translating gives CSVAPSTDTQYF.